These 25 T cell receptor beta chains were all obtained from the same sample, sequenced in a study of blood T cells in healthy people across ages. The use of a sample-barcoded 5' primer and a J-beta primer mix characterized a second PCR of about 7 to 12 cycles. TCRdb ran MiXCR on the 5' RACE reads and lists one entry per CDR3 protein. The sample lists roughly 1.4 million distinct CDR3 sequences; approximately 59% were seen once. Sequencing was carried out using blood. The source is a young man in good health.

The chain uses TRBV12-3 or TRBV12-4 and TRBJ1-4, with a tentative D call TRBD1 (5 bases). The V end lost 3 bases, the J end lost 7 bases, and 18 bases lay between the germline ends. The CDR3 spans 16 residues. The CDR3 sequence is CASSLDKGRVGEKLFF. The CDR3 region has the DNA TGTGCCAGCAGTTTGGACAAGGGGCGCGTCGGTGAAAAACTGTTTTTT.

The gene calls are TRBV20-1 and TRBJ2-4, with a weak D call TRBD2 (6 bases). Germline lookup yields CDR1 DFQATT and CDR2 SNEGSKA (reference sequence). This CDR3 spans 14 amino acids. Trimming removed 6 bases at V and 13 bases at J, with 25 bases between. The CDR3 DNA follows: TGCAGTGCGGTCGGGACTGGAAAGCCCAGGGAGCAGTACTTC. It encodes CSAVGTGKPREQYF.

Only a few counts were recorded for this clonotype. The chain couples TRBV6-5 to TRBJ2-1; D remains ambiguous. This CDR3 region has 14 residues. Germline values: CDR1 MNHEY, CDR2 SVGAGI. Deletions cut 2 bases from V and 3 bases from J, with 8 bases between. CDR3 in amino acids: CASSYTKGYNEQFF. CDR3 coding DNA: TGTGCCAGCAGTTACACAAAGGGCTACAATGAGCAGTTCTTC.

J is TRBJ1-5 and V is TRBV12-5; 8 nucleotides align to TRBD1. The germline gives CDR1 LGHNT, CDR2 FRNRAP. Trimming took 2 bases from V and 4 from J; bases not matched to a gene: 4. This CDR3 comprises 15 residues. The CDR3 sequence: CASGLIRTGNQPQHF. The CDR3 DNA follows: TGTGCTAGTGGTTTGATTAGGACAGGGAATCAGCCCCAGCATTTT.

This clonotype was seen just once. The chain employs TRBV11-2 and TRBJ2-3; D possibly uses TRBD1 or TRBD2 (5 bases each). Looked up from germline, CDR1 is SGHAT and CDR2 is FQNNGV. Trimming stripped 3 bases from V and 0 bases from J, with 10 bases between. This CDR3 has 15 amino acids. CDR3 DNA: TGTGCCAGCAGCTTGGGACCAAGGAGCACAGATACGCAGTATTTT. Protein product: CASSLGPRSTDTQYF.

This clonotype was observed once. The rearrangement joins TRBV4-2 to TRBJ2-7; 10 bases are shared with TRBD2. Losses at the gene ends were 0 bases for V and 5 bases for J; bases not matched to a gene: 10. CDR1 and CDR2 from the germline V gene are LGHNA and YNFKEQ. CDR3 length: 17 residues. CDR3 DNA sequence: TGTGCCAGCAGCCAAGATCCCCCTGGTCTAGCGGGAGACGAGCAGTACTTC. Translating it yields CASSQDPPGLAGDEQYF.

This clonotype appeared once. The CDR3 DNA reads TGTGCCAGCAGTGGTCACGGAGGAGGCAATCAGCCCCAGCATTTT. Its protein product is CASSGHGGGNQPQHF. The chain combines TRBV2 with TRBJ1-5; D is uncertain. The CDR3 loop spans 15 amino acids. Germline values: CDR1 SNHLY, CDR2 FYNNEI. The V and J ends lost 4 bases and 2 bases respectively, with 12 bases between them.

The J gene is TRBJ2-3, the V gene TRBV12-3 or TRBV12-4; D could derive from TRBD1 or TRBD2 (5 bases each). The CDR3 spans 15 residues. V was pared by 4 bases and J by 2 bases, with 13 bases between. As DNA, the CDR3 is TGTGCCAGCAGTTGGGGAGACAGAGCCACAGATACGCAGTATTTT. Protein: CASSWGDRATDTQYF.

The CDR3 region is CASSQMTSDYNEQFF. The CDR3 DNA sequence: TGTGCCAGCAGCCAGATGACTAGCGATTACAATGAGCAGTTCTTC. V is TRBV3-1 and J is TRBJ2-1; TRBD2 agrees at 8 bases. V shed 3 bases, J shed 4 bases, and the junction held 5 bases outside the gene matches. The CDR3 totals 15 residues. Looked up from germline, CDR1 is LGHDT and CDR2 is YNNKEL (reference sequence).

The J gene is TRBJ2-3, the V gene TRBV20-1; either TRBD1 or TRBD2 may supply D (5 bases each). In germline, CDR1 is DFQATT, CDR2 SNEGSKA (reference sequence). V dropped 5 bases and J dropped 1 base, with 19 bases sitting between them. This CDR3 is 16 amino acids long. The DNA for the CDR3 is TGCAGTGCTCGGGACGGAGCGAGACCGGGCACAGATACGCAGTATTTT. It is translated as CSARDGARPGTDTQYF.

This clonotype was picked up one time. This chain connects TRBV7-9 to TRBJ1-1; possible D gene TRBD1, 5 bases. V lost 5 bases and J lost 6, with 25 bases in between. The germline V gene encodes CDR1 SEHNR and CDR2 FQNEAQ (reference sequence). This CDR3 comprises 17 residues. CDR3 nucleotides: TGTGCCAGCAGCGATACCGGGACCCGGGGTCCAGAGGCTGAAGCTTTCTTT. Protein: CASSDTGTRGPEAEAFF.

The table lists this clonotype with a count of one. The chain recombines TRBV14 with TRBJ2-7; a possible D gene is TRBD2 (5 bases). V was pared by 6 bases and J by 3 bases, with 12 bases between. The CDR3 sequence is 13 residues long. Germline V CDR1 and CDR2: SGHDN, FVKESK. CDR3 loop: CASSASDYYEQYF. The CDR3 nucleotides read TGTGCCAGCAGTGCCAGTGACTACTACGAGCAGTACTTC.

The chain joins TRBV12-3 or TRBV12-4 to TRBJ2-7; tentatively, D is TRBD1 (5 bases). V dropped 7 bases and J dropped 1 base, with 11 bases sitting between them. The CDR3 spans 13 residues. CDR3 sequence: CASKLQGSYEQYF. The CDR3, as DNA: TGTGCCAGCAAACTTCAGGGATCCTACGAGCAGTACTTC.

The chain recombines TRBV18 with TRBJ1-2; D unresolved. CDR1 is KGHSH and CDR2 is LQKENI in the germline V gene. V was shortened by 3 bases and J by 8 bases, with 10 bases between the two germline ends. The CDR3 runs to 12 residues. The CDR3 DNA reads TGTGCCAGCTCACCGGCAGAGGAGGGCTACACCTTC. It is translated as CASSPAEEGYTF.

In its sample, this clonotype was seen many times. The rearrangement uses TRBV5-8 and TRBJ2-3; the match to TRBD1 covers 7 bases. This CDR3 has 15 residues. V shed 4 bases, J shed 2 bases, and the junction held 7 bases outside the gene matches. Germline V gives CDR1 SGHTS, CDR2 YDEGEE. The DNA of the CDR3 is TGTGCCAGCAGCGTGGGACAGATAAACACAGATACGCAGTATTTT. As protein: CASSVGQINTDTQYF.

The chain uses TRBV4-1 and TRBJ2-1, with D perhaps TRBD2 (5 bases). Germline CDR1 reads MGHRA; CDR2 reads YSYEKL. The CDR3 has 16 amino acids. V lost 5 bases, J lost 2 bases, and 16 bases lay in between. The CDR3 loop reads CASSLIVRAPYNEQFF. CDR3 nucleotides: TGCGCCAGCAGCTTAATAGTGAGGGCCCCCTACAATGAGCAGTTCTTC.

Only one count was recorded for this clonotype. J is TRBJ2-1 and V is TRBV6-2 or TRBV6-3; 7 bases align to TRBD2. The V gene end was trimmed by 6 bases and the J gene end by 0 bases; junction bases not matched to a gene: 8. Per the germline V gene, CDR1 is MNHEY and CDR2 is SVGEGT. This CDR3 region has 16 residues. CDR3 sequence reads: CASSLTSASSYNEQFF. DNA for the CDR3: TGTGCCAGCAGCCTAACTAGCGCAAGCTCCTACAATGAGCAGTTCTTC.

This clonotype was observed once. Relative to the germline gene, one junction end is altered; a read error may explain this. The chain employs TRBV12-3 or TRBV12-4 and TRBJ2-7; TRBD1 or TRBD2 may be the D gene (5 bases each). The CDR3 has 13 amino acids. CDR3 bases: TGTGCCAGCAGTGGGGGTTCCTCCTACGAGCGGTACTTC. The encoded protein is CASSGGSSYERYF.

This clonotype showed up just a few times. The chain links TRBV29-1 to TRBJ2-1, with TRBD2 matching over 9 bases. CDR3 length: 14 amino acids. In germline, CDR1 is SQVTM, CDR2 ANQGSEA. The J segment lost 5 bases and the V segment lost 3 bases, leaving 5 bases of the junction unmatched. The CDR3: CSVDISGRNNEQFF. The CDR3 bases are TGCAGCGTTGATATTAGCGGGAGAAACAATGAGCAGTTCTTC.

The chain links TRBV11-2 to TRBJ2-7; 12 bases match TRBD2. Germline V gives CDR1 SGHAT, CDR2 FQNNGV. With 5 bases clipped from V and 0 bases from J, the junction kept 17 bases outside the gene matches. CDR3 length: 20 residues. Written as DNA, the CDR3 is TGTGCCAGCAGCACAGGGGCGGCTAGCGGGAGGGCCTGGAGCTCCTACGAGCAGTACTTC. It specifies CASSTGAASGRAWSSYEQYF.

The chain uses TRBV5-1 and TRBJ1-1; 8 bases are a match to TRBD1. The CDR3 covers 11 residues. CDR1 and CDR2 from the germline V gene are SGHRS and YFSETQ. After removal of 5 bases from V and 11 bases from J, the junction contained 5 bases not matched to a gene. The CDR3 loop is CASRLTGVAFF. The CDR3 coding sequence is TGCGCCAGCAGGCTGACAGGGGTTGCTTTCTTT.

In its sample, this clonotype was seen a few times. This chain uses TRBV24-1 with TRBJ1-2; D remains unclear. Deletions cut 4 bases from V and 4 bases from J, with 3 bases between. The germline V gene has CDR1 KGHDR and CDR2 SFDVKD. The CDR3 spans 11 residues. The CDR3 region has the DNA TGTGCCACCAGTGACGGCTATGGCTACACCTTC. Translation gives CATSDGYGYTF.

The V and J genes are TRBV20-1 and TRBJ2-5; a possible D gene is TRBD2 (5 bases). This CDR3 comprises 12 residues. Germline CDR1 is DFQATT and CDR2 is SNEGSKA (reference sequence). V lost 6 bases and J 5 bases, leaving 13 bases between the germline ends. This CDR3 is CSAHGIGETQYF. In DNA, the CDR3 is TGCAGTGCCCACGGGATTGGGGAGACCCAGTACTTC.

This clonotype has only a few counts. The chain links TRBV4-1 to TRBJ2-1; 8 nucleotides align to TRBD1. The germline gives CDR1 MGHRA, CDR2 YSYEKL. The CDR3 sequence is 17 residues long. Trimming cost V 3 bases and J 6 bases; bases outside gene matches: 13. The DNA of the CDR3 is TGCGCCAGCAGCCAGACCCTACAGGGGGTGAGGGGCAATGAGCAGTTCTTC. The encoded protein is CASSQTLQGVRGNEQFF.

The V call is TRBV12-3 or TRBV12-4, the J call TRBJ2-1; D may correspond to TRBD1 or TRBD2 (6 bases each). V was cut by 4 bases and J by 4 bases, with 29 bases left in between. This CDR3 has 20 residues. In DNA, the CDR3 is TGTGCCAGCAGTTCAGAATCCGGGGGCAGGGCTAGGCTTTTTTACAATGAGCAGTTCTTC. It translates to CASSSESGGRARLFYNEQFF.